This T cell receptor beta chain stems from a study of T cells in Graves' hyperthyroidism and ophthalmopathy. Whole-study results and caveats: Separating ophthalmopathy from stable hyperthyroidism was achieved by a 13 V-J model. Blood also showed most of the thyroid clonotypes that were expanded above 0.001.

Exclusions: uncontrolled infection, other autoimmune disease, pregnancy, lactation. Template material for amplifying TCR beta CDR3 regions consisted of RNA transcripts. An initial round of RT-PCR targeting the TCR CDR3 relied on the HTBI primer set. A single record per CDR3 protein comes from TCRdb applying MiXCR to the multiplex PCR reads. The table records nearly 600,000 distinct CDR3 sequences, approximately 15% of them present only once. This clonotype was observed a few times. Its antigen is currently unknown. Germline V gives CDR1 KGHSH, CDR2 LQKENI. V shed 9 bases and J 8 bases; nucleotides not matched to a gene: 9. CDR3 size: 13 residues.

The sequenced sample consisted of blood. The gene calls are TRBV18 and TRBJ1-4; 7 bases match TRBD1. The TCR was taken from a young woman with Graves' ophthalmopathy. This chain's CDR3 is CASYSQQGEKLFF. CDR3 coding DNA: TGTGCCAGTTATAGCCAACAGGGGGAAAAACTGTTTTTT. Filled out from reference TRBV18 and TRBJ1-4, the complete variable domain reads NAGVMQNPRHLVRRRGQEARLRCSPMKGHSHVYWYRQLPEEGLKFMVYLQKENIIDESGMPKERFSAEFPKEGPSILRIQQVVRGDSAAYFCASYSQQGEKLFFGSGTQLSVL.